Listed below are T cell receptor beta chains from one sample, sequenced in a study of blood T cells in healthy people across ages. TCRdb re-derived calls from the 5' RACE reads in MiXCR, one entry per CDR3 protein. The sample consists of almost 1 million distinct CDR3 sequences, roughly 51% of them appearing once. Sequenced material: blood. These receptors originate from a woman aged 55-69 years in good health. CDR3s include the opening cysteine and the closing phenylalanine or tryptophan. A D gene is named only where the DNA matches it firmly. Size is stated for part of the rows, as once, few or many counts, or as a class when the clone is expanded.

v_call: TRBV4-1; clone_size: few; j_call: TRBJ2-7; d_call: TRBD2; cdr3_aa: CASSHYLAGGSYEQYF; cdr3_nt: TGCGCCAGCAGTCACTATCTAGCGGGAGGTTCCTACGAGCAGTACTTC
v_call: TRBV6-5; clone_size: -; j_call: TRBJ2-1; d_call: TRBD2; cdr3_aa: CASSYGAGGAAGVEQFF; cdr3_nt: TGTGCCAGCAGTTACGGTGCTGGTGGTGCAGCGGGAGTTGAGCAGTTCTTC
v_call: TRBV7-9; clone_size: once; j_call: TRBJ1-4; d_call: -; cdr3_aa: CASSSIVGEKLFF; cdr3_nt: TGTGCCAGCAGCTCCATCGTCGGTGAAAAACTGTTTTTT
v_call: TRBV4-2; clone_size: -; j_call: TRBJ2-7; d_call: TRBD2; cdr3_aa: CASSPGTSGRVGQYF; cdr3_nt: TGTGCCAGCAGCCCCGGAACTAGCGGGAGGGTAGGGCAGTACTTC
v_call: TRBV2; clone_size: few; j_call: TRBJ2-7; d_call: TRBD2; cdr3_aa: CASSAVTSGSSKQYF; cdr3_nt: TGTGCCAGCAGTGCAGTAACTAGCGGGAGTTCCAAGCAGTACTTC
v_call: TRBV11-2; clone_size: -; j_call: TRBJ2-3; d_call: -; cdr3_aa: CASSYLIVGSDTQYF; cdr3_nt: TGTGCCAGCAGCTACCTCATAGTGGGTTCAGATACGCAGTATTTT
v_call: TRBV6-5; clone_size: -; j_call: TRBJ2-4; d_call: TRBD2; cdr3_aa: CASSQTSGEGANIQYF; cdr3_nt: TGTGCCAGCAGTCAGACTAGCGGAGAGGGTGCAAACATTCAGTACTTC
v_call: TRBV12-3/TRBV12-4; clone_size: many; j_call: TRBJ2-3; d_call: -; cdr3_aa: CASRIADTQYF; cdr3_nt: TGTGCCAGCAGAATTGCAGATACGCAGTATTTT
v_call: TRBV10-3; clone_size: few; j_call: TRBJ2-3; d_call: -; cdr3_aa: CAISDWNFPYLTDTQYF; cdr3_nt: TGTGCCATCAGTGATTGGAACTTTCCGTACCTCACAGATACGCAGTATTTT
v_call: TRBV20-1; clone_size: -; j_call: TRBJ2-5; d_call: -; cdr3_aa: CSARVMDPVGFQETQYF; cdr3_nt: TGCAGTGCTAGAGTCATGGACCCTGTTGGGTTTCAAGAGACCCAGTACTTC
v_call: TRBV13; clone_size: once; j_call: TRBJ2-7; d_call: -; cdr3_aa: CASSLWRGDEQYF; cdr3_nt: TGTGCCAGCAGCTTATGGAGGGGGGACGAGCAGTACTTC
v_call: TRBV6-5; clone_size: -; j_call: TRBJ2-7; d_call: TRBD1; cdr3_aa: CASSYRDRGTYEQYF; cdr3_nt: TGTGCCAGCAGTTACAGGGACAGGGGGACCTACGAGCAGTACTTC
v_call: TRBV7-8; clone_size: -; j_call: TRBJ2-3; d_call: -; cdr3_aa: CASSLGWVASSTDTQYF; cdr3_nt: TGTGCCAGCAGCTTAGGGTGGGTGGCCTCTAGCACAGATACGCAGTATTTT
v_call: TRBV5-1; clone_size: -; j_call: TRBJ2-3; d_call: -; cdr3_aa: CASSLVQGSTDTQYF; cdr3_nt: TGCGCCAGCAGCTTGGTACAGGGTAGCACAGATACGCAGTATTTT
v_call: TRBV7-2; clone_size: -; j_call: TRBJ2-5; d_call: TRBD2; cdr3_aa: CASSNPFAGAETQYF; cdr3_nt: TGTGCCAGCAGTAACCCCTTCGCGGGAGCGGAGACCCAGTACTTC
v_call: TRBV6-1; clone_size: few; j_call: TRBJ2-7; d_call: TRBD2; cdr3_aa: CASRPGTSIEQYF; cdr3_nt: TGTGCCAGCAGGCCGGGGACTAGTATCGAGCAGTACTTC
v_call: TRBV6-5; clone_size: few; j_call: TRBJ2-1; d_call: -; cdr3_aa: CASSRLDEQFF; cdr3_nt: TGTGCCAGCAGTCGGTTAGATGAGCAGTTCTTC
v_call: TRBV3-1; clone_size: -; j_call: TRBJ2-1; d_call: -; cdr3_aa: CASSQDWYEQFF; cdr3_nt: TGTGCCAGCAGCCAAGATTGGTATGAGCAGTTCTTC
v_call: TRBV4-1; clone_size: -; j_call: TRBJ2-7; d_call: -; cdr3_aa: CASSQDPLDNEQYF; cdr3_nt: TGCGCCAGCAGCCAAGATCCATTGGACAACGAGCAGTACTTC
v_call: TRBV5-1; clone_size: few; j_call: TRBJ2-3; d_call: -; cdr3_aa: CASKDTGSTDTQYF; cdr3_nt: TGCGCCAGCAAAGATACCGGGAGCACAGATACGCAGTATTTT
v_call: TRBV20-1; clone_size: -; j_call: TRBJ1-2; d_call: TRBD1; cdr3_aa: CSAERTGMLDYGYTF; cdr3_nt: TGCAGTGCGGAGCGGACAGGGATGTTGGACTATGGTTACACCTTC
v_call: TRBV14; clone_size: many; j_call: TRBJ2-1; d_call: -; cdr3_aa: CASSQDITEQFF; cdr3_nt: TGTGCCAGCAGCCAAGACATAACTGAGCAGTTCTTC
v_call: TRBV29-1; clone_size: -; j_call: TRBJ2-5; d_call: TRBD2; cdr3_aa: CSVPGLAGKGETQYF; cdr3_nt: TGCAGCGTTCCGGGGCTAGCGGGAAAGGGAGAGACCCAGTACTTC
v_call: TRBV4-3; clone_size: -; j_call: TRBJ2-7; d_call: TRBD2; cdr3_aa: CASSQARDYIYEQYF; cdr3_nt: TGCGCCAGCAGCCAAGCCAGGGACTACATCTACGAGCAGTACTTC
v_call: TRBV7-2; clone_size: -; j_call: TRBJ2-7; d_call: -; cdr3_aa: CASSLDRSRSYEQYF; cdr3_nt: TGTGCCAGCAGCTTAGACCGATCCCGGTCCTACGAGCAGTACTTC
v_call: TRBV5-1; clone_size: few; j_call: TRBJ2-7; d_call: TRBD1; cdr3_aa: CASSQNGQGLEQYF; cdr3_nt: TGCGCCAGCAGCCAAAACGGACAGGGCCTCGAGCAGTACTTC
v_call: TRBV5-6; clone_size: -; j_call: TRBJ2-5; d_call: TRBD1; cdr3_aa: CASSFSPGGLETQYF; cdr3_nt: TGTGCCAGCAGCTTTTCGCCAGGGGGCTTGGAGACCCAGTACTTC
v_call: TRBV20-1; clone_size: -; j_call: TRBJ1-2; d_call: TRBD1; cdr3_aa: CSARSPGTGSYGYTF; cdr3_nt: TGCAGTGCTAGATCCCCCGGGACAGGGAGTTATGGCTACACCTTC
v_call: TRBV5-1; clone_size: -; j_call: TRBJ2-1; d_call: -; cdr3_aa: CASSLDRASPLQFF; cdr3_nt: TGCGCCAGCAGCTTGGACCGGGCCTCTCCGTTACAGTTCTTC
v_call: TRBV29-1; clone_size: -; j_call: TRBJ2-5; d_call: TRBD2; cdr3_aa: CSVSSSYTSMGLAGRIQETQYF; cdr3_nt: TGCAGCGTTAGTTCGTCTTACACCTCTATGGGACTAGCGGGACGGATCCAAGAGACCCAGTACTTC
v_call: TRBV29-1; clone_size: -; j_call: TRBJ2-1; d_call: -; cdr3_aa: CSVEEDFGNEQFF; cdr3_nt: -
v_call: TRBV6-5; clone_size: few; j_call: TRBJ2-3; d_call: TRBD2; cdr3_aa: CASSSPGTRDTQYF; cdr3_nt: TGTGCCAGCAGTTCACCCGGGACTAGGGATACGCAGTATTTT